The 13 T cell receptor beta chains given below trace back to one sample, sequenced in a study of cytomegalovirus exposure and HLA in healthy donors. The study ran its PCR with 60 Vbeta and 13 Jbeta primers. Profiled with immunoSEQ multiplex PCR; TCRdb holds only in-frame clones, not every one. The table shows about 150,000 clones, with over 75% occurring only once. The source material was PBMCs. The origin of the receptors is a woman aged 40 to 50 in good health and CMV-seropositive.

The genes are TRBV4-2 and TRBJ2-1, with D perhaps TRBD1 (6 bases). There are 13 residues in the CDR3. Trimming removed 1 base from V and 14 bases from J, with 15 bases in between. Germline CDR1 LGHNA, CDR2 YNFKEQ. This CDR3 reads CASSQGQQRGKFF. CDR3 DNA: TGTGCCAGCAGCCAAGGACAACAAAGGGGGAAGTTCTTC.

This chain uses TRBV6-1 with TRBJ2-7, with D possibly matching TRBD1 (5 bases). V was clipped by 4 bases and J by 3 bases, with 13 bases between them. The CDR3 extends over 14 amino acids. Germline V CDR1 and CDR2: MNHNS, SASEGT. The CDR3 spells CASSVQGVFYEQYF. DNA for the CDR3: TGTGCCAGCAGTGTTCAAGGGGTCTTCTACGAGCAGTACTTC.

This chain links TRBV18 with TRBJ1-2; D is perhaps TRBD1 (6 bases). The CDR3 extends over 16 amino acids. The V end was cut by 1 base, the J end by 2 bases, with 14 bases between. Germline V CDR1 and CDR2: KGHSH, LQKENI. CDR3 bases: TGTGCCAGCTCACCACTAACCGGACAGAAAAACTATGGCTACACCTTC. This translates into CASSPLTGQKNYGYTF.

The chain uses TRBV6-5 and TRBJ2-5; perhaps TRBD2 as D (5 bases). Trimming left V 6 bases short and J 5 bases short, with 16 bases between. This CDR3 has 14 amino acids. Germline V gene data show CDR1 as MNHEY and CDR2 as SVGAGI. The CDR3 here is CASRSSWLMETQYF. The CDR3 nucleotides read TGTGCCAGCAGATCTAGCTGGTTGATGGAGACCCAGTACTTC.

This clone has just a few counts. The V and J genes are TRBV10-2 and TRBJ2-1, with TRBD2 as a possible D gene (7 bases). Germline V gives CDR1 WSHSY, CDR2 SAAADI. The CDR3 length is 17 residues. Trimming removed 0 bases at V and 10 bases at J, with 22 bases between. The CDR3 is CASSESNFGGGVKEQFF. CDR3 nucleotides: TGCGCCAGCAGTGAGTCGAATTTCGGCGGGGGCGTCAAGGAGCAGTTCTTC.

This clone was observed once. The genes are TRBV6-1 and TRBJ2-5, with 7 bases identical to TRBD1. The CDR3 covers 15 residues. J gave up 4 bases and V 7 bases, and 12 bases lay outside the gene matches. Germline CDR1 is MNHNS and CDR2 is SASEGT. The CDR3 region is CASTVQTGFLETQYF. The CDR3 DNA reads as TGTGCCAGCACCGTACAGACAGGGTTTTTAGAGACCCAGTACTTC.

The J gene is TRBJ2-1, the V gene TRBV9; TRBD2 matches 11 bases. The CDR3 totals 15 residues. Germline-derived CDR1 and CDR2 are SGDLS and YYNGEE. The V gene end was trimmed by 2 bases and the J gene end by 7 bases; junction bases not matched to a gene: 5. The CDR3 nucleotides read TGTGCCAGCAGCGTCTTAGCGGGAGGGGTAAATGAGCAGTTCTTC. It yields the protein CASSVLAGGVNEQFF.

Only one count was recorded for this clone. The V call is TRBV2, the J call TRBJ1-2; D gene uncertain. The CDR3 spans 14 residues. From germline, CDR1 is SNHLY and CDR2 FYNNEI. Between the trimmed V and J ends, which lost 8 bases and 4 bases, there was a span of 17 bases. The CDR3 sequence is CASVTVDLFYGYTF. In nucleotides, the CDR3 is TGTGCCAGCGTCACGGTCGATCTTTTCTATGGCTACACCTTC.

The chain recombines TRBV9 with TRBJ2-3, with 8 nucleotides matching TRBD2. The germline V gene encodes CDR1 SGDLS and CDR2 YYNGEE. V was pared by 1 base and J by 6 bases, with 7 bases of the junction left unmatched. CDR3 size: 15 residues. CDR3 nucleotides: TGTGCCAGCAGCGTAAGCGGGAGTATTCGTGATACGCAGTATTTT. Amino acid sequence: CASSVSGSIRDTQYF.

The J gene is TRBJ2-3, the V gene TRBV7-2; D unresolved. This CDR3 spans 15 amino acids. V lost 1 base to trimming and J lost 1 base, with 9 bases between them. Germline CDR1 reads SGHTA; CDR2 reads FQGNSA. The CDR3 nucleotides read TGTGCCAGCAGCTTAGTACCGAGGCGCACAGATACGCAGTATTTT. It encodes CASSLVPRRTDTQYF.

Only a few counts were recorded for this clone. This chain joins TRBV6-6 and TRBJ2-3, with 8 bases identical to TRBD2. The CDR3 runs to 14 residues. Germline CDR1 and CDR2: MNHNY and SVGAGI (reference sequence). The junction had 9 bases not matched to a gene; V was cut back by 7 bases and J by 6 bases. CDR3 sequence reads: CASNTGGSTDTQYF. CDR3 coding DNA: TGTGCCAGCAATACGGGAGGGTCGACTGATACGCAGTATTTT.

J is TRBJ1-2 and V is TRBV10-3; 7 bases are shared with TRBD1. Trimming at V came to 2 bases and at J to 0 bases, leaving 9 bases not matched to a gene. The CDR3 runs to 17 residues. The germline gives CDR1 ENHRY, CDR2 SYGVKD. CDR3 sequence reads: CAISETGQNKANYGYTF. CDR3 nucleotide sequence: TGTGCCATCAGTGAGACGGGACAGAATAAAGCTAACTATGGCTACACCTTC.

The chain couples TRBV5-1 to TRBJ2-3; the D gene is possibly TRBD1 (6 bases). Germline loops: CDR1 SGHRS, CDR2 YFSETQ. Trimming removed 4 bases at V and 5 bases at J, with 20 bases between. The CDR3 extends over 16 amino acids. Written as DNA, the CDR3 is TGCGCCAGCAGCCCTCTGGACAGTGCTTGGAAAGATACGCAGTATTTT. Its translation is CASSPLDSAWKDTQYF.